Listed below are T cell receptor beta chains from one sample, sequenced in a study of memory CD4+ T cells and cytomegalovirus serostatus. TCRdb's table, derived via immunoSEQ multiplex PCR, lists solely in-frame clones and lacks some. The table includes 50,000 to 65,000 clones, about 68% detected once. The sequenced material came from memory CD4+ T cells from blood. These receptors originate from an adult in good health and CMV-seropositive. CDR3s include the opening cysteine and the closing phenylalanine or tryptophan. Each record gives: J gene, V gene, CDR3 length, CDR3 protein.

j_call: TRBJ2-7
v_call: TRBV30
cdr3_length: 15
cdr3_aa: CAWMAGTGSSYEQYF

j_call: TRBJ1-1
v_call: TRBV7-9
cdr3_length: 14
cdr3_aa: CASSFRTPGGEAFF

j_call: TRBJ2-5
v_call: TRBV7-2
cdr3_length: 15
cdr3_aa: CASSLDRGFLETQYF

j_call: TRBJ1-4
v_call: TRBV5-1
cdr3_length: 17
cdr3_aa: CASSLLPIGTGLEKLFF

j_call: TRBJ2-3
v_call: TRBV2
cdr3_length: 12
cdr3_aa: CASSPRTGNKYF

j_call: TRBJ2-3
v_call: TRBV5-4
cdr3_length: 15
cdr3_aa: CASSLGGGLTDTQYF

j_call: TRBJ2-1
v_call: TRBV29-1
cdr3_length: 16
cdr3_aa: CSVAPLSLLVYNEQFF

j_call: TRBJ2-1
v_call: TRBV2
cdr3_length: 17
cdr3_aa: CASSDIFRQSSYNEQFF

j_call: TRBJ2-6
v_call: TRBV18
cdr3_length: 18
cdr3_aa: CASSPGWLRREGANVLTF

j_call: TRBJ1-3
v_call: TRBV6-6
cdr3_length: 14
cdr3_aa: CASSPPGDGNTIYF

j_call: TRBJ2-2
v_call: TRBV30
cdr3_length: 15
cdr3_aa: CAWTGGILNTGELFF

j_call: TRBJ2-2
v_call: TRBV2
cdr3_length: 14
cdr3_aa: CASREQGPTGELFF

j_call: TRBJ1-1
v_call: TRBV30
cdr3_length: 13
cdr3_aa: CAWIHFRATEAFF

j_call: TRBJ2-3
v_call: TRBV25-1
cdr3_length: 13
cdr3_aa: CASSGGYTDTQYF

j_call: TRBJ2-2
v_call: TRBV11-1
cdr3_length: 17
cdr3_aa: CASSDILGADRSGELFF

j_call: TRBJ2-5
v_call: TRBV5-1
cdr3_length: 14
cdr3_aa: CASSLEAGRETQYF

j_call: TRBJ2-1
v_call: TRBV7-9
cdr3_length: 12
cdr3_aa: CASRTGTTEQFF

j_call: TRBJ1-1
v_call: TRBV4-3
cdr3_length: 14
cdr3_aa: CASSQEEQDTEAFF

j_call: TRBJ2-1
v_call: TRBV19
cdr3_length: 17
cdr3_aa: CASSISGASGRKHEQFF

j_call: TRBJ1-2
v_call: TRBV30
cdr3_length: 15
cdr3_aa: CAWSLTSGRPYGYTF

j_call: TRBJ2-7
v_call: TRBV10-3
cdr3_length: 15
cdr3_aa: CAITESSGSSYEQYF

j_call: TRBJ2-1
v_call: TRBV9
cdr3_length: 13
cdr3_aa: CASSVVDYNEQFF

j_call: TRBJ2-5
v_call: TRBV6-5
cdr3_length: 15
cdr3_aa: CASRGAGTVKETQYF

j_call: TRBJ2-7
v_call: TRBV28
cdr3_length: 17
cdr3_aa: CASSLSLPSGRAGEQYF

j_call: TRBJ2-1
v_call: TRBV6-5
cdr3_length: 11
cdr3_aa: CASTSGLASLF

j_call: TRBJ1-5
v_call: TRBV28
cdr3_length: 14
cdr3_aa: CASSLNFGNQPQHF

j_call: TRBJ2-5
v_call: TRBV11-2
cdr3_length: 13
cdr3_aa: CASSLGVSQTQYF

j_call: TRBJ2-3
v_call: TRBV7-2
cdr3_length: 13
cdr3_aa: CASSPRGTDTQYF

j_call: TRBJ2-7
v_call: TRBV19
cdr3_length: 19
cdr3_aa: CASSALTGTGPTYAYEQYF

j_call: TRBJ1-1
v_call: TRBV30
cdr3_length: 12
cdr3_aa: CASRSGYTEAFF

j_call: TRBJ1-2
v_call: TRBV10-3
cdr3_length: 13
cdr3_aa: CAIAAGEDYGYTF

j_call: TRBJ1-2
v_call: TRBV7-9
cdr3_length: 12
cdr3_aa: CASRRDALSYTF

j_call: TRBJ1-5
v_call: TRBV19
cdr3_length: 13
cdr3_aa: CASSEDRDQPQHF

j_call: TRBJ2-6
v_call: TRBV7-2
cdr3_length: 17
cdr3_aa: CASSLVAQSSGANVLTF

j_call: TRBJ2-5
v_call: TRBV29-1
cdr3_length: 13
cdr3_aa: CSVGGRVIETQYF

j_call: TRBJ2-3
v_call: TRBV18
cdr3_length: 14
cdr3_aa: CASSPWTEADTQYF

j_call: TRBJ2-5
v_call: TRBV27
cdr3_length: 14
cdr3_aa: CARGTRGQVETQYF

j_call: TRBJ2-5
v_call: TRBV7-2
cdr3_length: 11
cdr3_aa: CASSLIDTQYF

j_call: TRBJ2-3
v_call: TRBV7-9
cdr3_length: 15
cdr3_aa: CASTPTSGSTDTQYF

j_call: TRBJ1-1
v_call: TRBV6-9
cdr3_length: 15
cdr3_aa: CASSYWGTGRTEAFF

j_call: TRBJ2-3
v_call: TRBV6-5
cdr3_length: 15
cdr3_aa: CASTDPTSATDTQYF

j_call: TRBJ2-5
v_call: TRBV7-2
cdr3_length: 15
cdr3_aa: CASSLFGWGQETQYF